This T cell receptor beta chain was identified in a study of T cell responses to AZD1222 COVID-19 vaccine. Study-wide findings and caveats: Reports indicate that nearly half of spike-specific TCRs are directed at unmutated variant regions. Of the AZD1222 recipients, only six or seven were seropositive at baseline. Receipt of two AZD1222 doses was followed by a rise in Spike-specific TCR breadth and depth. Females made up more of the donors, who were largely white British, and clonal diversity may have come out too low.

This clone was observed once. The antigen remains undetermined. Produced via immunoSEQ multiplex PCR; TCRdb's table is partial and in-frame only. The table includes 80,000 or so clones, around three quarters detected once. The specimen comprised peripheral blood, sampled 28 days after the second dose of the MenACWY control vaccine. This sequence originates from an adult who received the MenACWY meningococcal vaccine as a control.

The CDR3 spells CASSESVQGSKFF. CDR3 in DNA: TGCGCCAGCAGTGAGTCGGTTCAGGGAAGTAAGTTCTTC. The rearrangement joins TRBV10-1 to TRBJ2-1; TRBD1 is a possible D gene (5 bases). In germline, CDR1 is WNHNN, CDR2 SYGVQD (reference sequence). V was cut by 0 bases and J by 14 bases, with 14 bases left in between. The CDR3 runs to 13 residues.